The present T cell receptor beta chain was sequenced within a study of T cell responses to AZD1222 COVID-19 vaccine. The study, taken as a whole, reports: AZD1222 recipients seropositive at baseline numbered only six. The donor group comprised mostly white British people and more females; the analysis possibly underestimated clonal diversity. Across the whole spike, CD4 TCRs peaked at regions 160-218 and 743-854. An increase in Spike-specific TCR breadth and depth was observed after two AZD1222 doses.

About this clone itself: What it binds is not known.

Repertoires were generated with immunoSEQ multiplex PCR, while TCRdb's copy carries only in-frame clones and drops some. The sample records 120,000 or so clones, under 85% being singletons. The specimen comprised peripheral blood, sampled on day 0 of AZD1222 vaccination. This sequence originates from an adult in good health.

The CDR3 DNA follows: TGTGCCAGCAGCGCTAGCGGGGGGATCCAAGAGACCCAGTACTTC. This gives the protein CASSASGGIQETQYF. V usage is TRBV9 and J usage is TRBJ2-5; 11 bases are a match to TRBD2. Germline CDR1 reads SGDLS; CDR2 reads YYNGEE. The J segment lost 1 base and the V segment lost 3 bases, leaving 2 bases of the junction unmatched. The length of the CDR3 is 15 residues.